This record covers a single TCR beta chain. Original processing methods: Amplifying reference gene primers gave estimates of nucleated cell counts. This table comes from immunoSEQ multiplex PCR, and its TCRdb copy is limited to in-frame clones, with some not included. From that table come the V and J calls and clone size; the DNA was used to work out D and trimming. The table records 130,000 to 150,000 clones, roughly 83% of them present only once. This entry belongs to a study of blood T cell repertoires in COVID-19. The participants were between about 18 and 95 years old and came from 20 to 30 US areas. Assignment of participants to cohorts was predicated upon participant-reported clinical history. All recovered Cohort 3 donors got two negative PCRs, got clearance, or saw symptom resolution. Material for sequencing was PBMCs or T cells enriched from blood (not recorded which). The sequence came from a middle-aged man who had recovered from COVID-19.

Here the CDR3 DNA reads TGCAGCGTTGCGGGCAGGGATGGCTACACCTTC. Its translation: CSVAGRDGYTF. This sequence joins TRBV29-1 and TRBJ1-2, with D possibly TRBD1 on 5 matching bases. Germline-derived CDR1 and CDR2 are SQVTM and ANQGSEA. Trimming took off 4 bases at V and 6 bases at J, with 9 bases between the two ends. The CDR3 totals 11 residues. Variable domain in full (rest from reference TRBV29-1 and TRBJ1-2): SAVISQKPSRDICQRGTSLTIQCQVDSQVTMMFWYRQQPGQSLTLIATANQGSEATYESGFVIDKFPISRPNLTFSTLTVSNMSPEDSSIYLCSVAGRDGYTFGSGTRLTVV.